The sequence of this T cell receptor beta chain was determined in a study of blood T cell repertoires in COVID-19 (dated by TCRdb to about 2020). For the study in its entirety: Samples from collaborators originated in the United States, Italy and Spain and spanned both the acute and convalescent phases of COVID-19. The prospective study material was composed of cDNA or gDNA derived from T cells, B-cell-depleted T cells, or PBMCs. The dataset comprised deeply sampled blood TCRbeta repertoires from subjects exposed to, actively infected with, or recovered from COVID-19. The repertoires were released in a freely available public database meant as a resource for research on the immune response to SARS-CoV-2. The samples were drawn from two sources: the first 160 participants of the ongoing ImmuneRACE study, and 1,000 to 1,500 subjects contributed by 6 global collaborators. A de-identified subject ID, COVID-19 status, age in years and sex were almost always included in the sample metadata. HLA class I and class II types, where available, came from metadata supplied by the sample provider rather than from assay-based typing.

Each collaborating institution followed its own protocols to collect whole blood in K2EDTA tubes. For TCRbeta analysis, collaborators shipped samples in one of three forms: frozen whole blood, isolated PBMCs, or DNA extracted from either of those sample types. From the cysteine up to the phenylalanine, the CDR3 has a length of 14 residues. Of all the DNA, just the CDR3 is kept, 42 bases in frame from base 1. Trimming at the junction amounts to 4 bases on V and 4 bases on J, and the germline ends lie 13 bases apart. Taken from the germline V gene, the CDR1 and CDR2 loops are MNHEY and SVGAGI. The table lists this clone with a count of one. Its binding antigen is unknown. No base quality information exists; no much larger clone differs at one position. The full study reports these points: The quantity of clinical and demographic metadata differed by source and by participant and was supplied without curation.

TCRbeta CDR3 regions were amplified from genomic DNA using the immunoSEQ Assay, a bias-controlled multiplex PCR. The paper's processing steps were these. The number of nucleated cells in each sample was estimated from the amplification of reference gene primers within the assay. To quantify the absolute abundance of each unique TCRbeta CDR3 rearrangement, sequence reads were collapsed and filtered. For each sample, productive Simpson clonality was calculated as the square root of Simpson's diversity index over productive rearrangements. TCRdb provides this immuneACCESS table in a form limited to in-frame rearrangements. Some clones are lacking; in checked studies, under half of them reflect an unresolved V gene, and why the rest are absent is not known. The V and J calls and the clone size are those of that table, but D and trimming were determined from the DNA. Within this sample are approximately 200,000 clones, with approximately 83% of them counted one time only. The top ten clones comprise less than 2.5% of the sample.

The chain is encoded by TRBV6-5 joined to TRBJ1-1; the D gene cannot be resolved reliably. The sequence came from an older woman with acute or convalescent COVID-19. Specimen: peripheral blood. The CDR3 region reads CASSSRAGGTEAFF. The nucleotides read TGTGCCAGCAGTTCGAGGGCCGGCGGCACTGAAGCTTTCTTT.